This T cell receptor (beta chain) was sequenced for a study of blood T cell repertoires in COVID-19. Study in general: Samples of COVID-19 (acute and convalescent) were obtained from the United States, Italy and Spain.

In the original processing: How many nucleated cells were present was estimated from reference gene primer amplification. The data were produced by immunoSEQ multiplex PCR, yet TCRdb's version contains in-frame clones alone and is incomplete. V and J calls and clone size are as listed in that table; D and trimming were resolved from the DNA. The sample consists of some 87,000 clones, about 83% of them appearing once. CDR3 length equals 16 residues. Unmatched junction bases numbered 12, after V lost 9 bases and J lost 4 bases. Per germline, CDR1 SGHRS and CDR2 YFSETQ. This rearrangement joins TRBV5-1 to TRBJ2-6; 8 bases map to TRBD1. The receptor comes from a man at least 80 years old with active or convalescent COVID-19. The sample was peripheral blood. The CDR3 DNA reads TGCGCCAAGACACAGGGGGTGTTCCGCGGGGCCAACGTCCTGACTTTC. Translating gives CAKTQGVFRGANVLTF.